This entry concerns a single T cell receptor (beta chain). The record originates from a study of CD8 T cells in Susac syndrome. It was with random hexamers that roughly 0.45 to 1 ug RNA was reverse transcribed. TCRdb analysed the immunoSEQ multiplex PCR reads with MiXCR anew, one entry per CDR3 protein. The table has a few hundred thousand distinct CDR3 sequences, approximately 90% seen once. CDR3 length: 14 residues. The germline V and J ends were trimmed by 3 bases and 2 bases, with 10 bases remaining between them. The specimen sequenced was CD8+ T cells from PBMCs. The chain carries TRBV12-3 or TRBV12-4 and TRBJ1-2, with D maybe TRBD1 (5 bases). The source of this sequence is a human donor with multiple sclerosis. The CDR3, as DNA: TGTGCCAGCAGTTTTCAGGACACAAACTATGGCTACACCTTC. Translating gives CASSFQDTNYGYTF.